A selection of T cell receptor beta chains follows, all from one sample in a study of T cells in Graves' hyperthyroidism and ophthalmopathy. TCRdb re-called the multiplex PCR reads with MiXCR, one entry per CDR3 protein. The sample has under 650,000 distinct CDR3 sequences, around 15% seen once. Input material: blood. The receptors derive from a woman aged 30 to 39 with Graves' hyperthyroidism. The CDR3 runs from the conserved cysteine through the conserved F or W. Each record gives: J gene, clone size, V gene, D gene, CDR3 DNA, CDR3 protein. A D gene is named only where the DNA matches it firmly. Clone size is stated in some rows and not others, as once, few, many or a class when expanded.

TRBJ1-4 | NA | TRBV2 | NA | TGTGCCAGCAGCGTTAATGGGGGCGCGGTTGAAAAACTGTTTTTT | CASSVNGGAVEKLFF
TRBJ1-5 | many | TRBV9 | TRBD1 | TGTGCCAGCAGTCTTACAGGGGGCAATGATCAGCCCCAGCATTTT | CASSLTGGNDQPQHF
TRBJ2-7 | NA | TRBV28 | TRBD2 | TGTGCCAGCAGCCAAGATCCGGGACTAGCGGGCAGGAATGAGCAGTACTTC | CASSQDPGLAGRNEQYF
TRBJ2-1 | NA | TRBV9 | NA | TGTGCCAGCAATCCCGGGAGCTCCTACAATGAGCAGTTCTTC | CASNPGSSYNEQFF
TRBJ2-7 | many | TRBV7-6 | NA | TGTGCCAGCAGCTTAGTTCTTAGGGGGGACGAGCAGTACTTC | CASSLVLRGDEQYF
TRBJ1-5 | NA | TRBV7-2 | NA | TGTGCCAGCAGCCCCCGGGGGCCAGGGCTTTTCAATCAGCCCCAGCATTTT | CASSPRGPGLFNQPQHF
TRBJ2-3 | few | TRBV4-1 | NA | TGCGCCAGCAGCCACCCTCTGACTCAGAACACAGATACGCAGTATTTT | CASSHPLTQNTDTQYF
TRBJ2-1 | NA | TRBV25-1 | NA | TGTGCCAGCAGTGAGGGAGCGGCCGCCTACAATGAGCAGTTCTTC | CASSEGAAAYNEQFF
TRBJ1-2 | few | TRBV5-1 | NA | TGCGCCAGCAGCTTACAGGACAACTATGGCTACACCTTC | CASSLQDNYGYTF
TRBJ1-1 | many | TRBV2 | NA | TGTGCCAGCATCTCGGGGGTTACTGAAGCTTTCTTT | CASISGVTEAFF
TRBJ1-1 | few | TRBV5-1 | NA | TGCGCCAGCAGCTTGGATAAGGGTACTGAAGCTTTCTTT | CASSLDKGTEAFF
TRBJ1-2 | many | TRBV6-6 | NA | TGTGCCAGCAGTTACCGGGACTTGGGCTATGGCTACACCTTC | CASSYRDLGYGYTF
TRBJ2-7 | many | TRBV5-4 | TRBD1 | TGTGCCAGCAGCTTGGATCGACAGGGTCCCTACGAGCAGTACTTC | CASSLDRQGPYEQYF
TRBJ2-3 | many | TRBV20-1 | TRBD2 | TGCAGTGCTAGCGGCAGCGGGAGGGTAGATACGCAGTATTTT | CSASGSGRVDTQYF
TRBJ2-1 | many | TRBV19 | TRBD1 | TGTGCCAGCGGAACAGGGGACAATGAGCAGTTCTTC | CASGTGDNEQFF
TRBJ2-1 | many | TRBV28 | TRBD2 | TGTGCCAGCAGTTCTCAGACGGCGGGAGGGCCGGTAAATGAGCAGTTCTTC | CASSSQTAGGPVNEQFF
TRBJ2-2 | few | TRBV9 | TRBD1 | TGTGCCAGCAGCGGAGCAGGGGGCTTTTGGGGCTTCGCGAACACCGGGGAGCTGTTTTTT | CASSGAGGFWGFANTGELFF
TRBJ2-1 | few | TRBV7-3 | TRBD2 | TGTGCCAGCAGCTTGATAGCGGGAGGCGCCTACAATGAGCAGTTCTTC | CASSLIAGGAYNEQFF
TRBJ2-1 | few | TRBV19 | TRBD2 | TGTGCCAGTAGTATAACTAGCGGGAGTATAGATGAGCAGTTCTTC | CASSITSGSIDEQFF
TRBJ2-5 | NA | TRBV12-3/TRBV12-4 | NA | TGTGCCAGCAGTTTAAGCCTAGCGAGAGAGACCCAGTACTTC | CASSLSLARETQYF
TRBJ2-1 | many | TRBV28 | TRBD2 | TGTGCCAGCAGTTTAGATGGGACTAGCGGAAACAATGAGCAGTTCTTC | CASSLDGTSGNNEQFF
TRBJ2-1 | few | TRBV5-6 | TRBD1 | TGTGCCAGCAGCTGGGCGACAGGGGGCATTTACAATGAGCAGTTCTTC | CASSWATGGIYNEQFF
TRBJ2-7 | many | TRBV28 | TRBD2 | TGTGCCAGCGGGCTAGCGGGAGGTGTGCAGTACTTC | CASGLAGGVQYF
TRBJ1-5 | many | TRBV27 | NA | TGTGCCAGCAGTTTGGTCGCGACACTTTACAATAGCAATCAGCCCCAGCATTTT | CASSLVATLYNSNQPQHF
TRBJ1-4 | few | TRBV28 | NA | TGTGCCAGCAGCTCAGGGCCAGAGAATGAAAAACTGTTTTTT | CASSSGPENEKLFF
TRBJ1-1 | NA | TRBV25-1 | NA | TGTGCCAGCAGTAACCTATGGGGTGAGGCTGAAGCTTTCTTT | CASSNLWGEAEAFF
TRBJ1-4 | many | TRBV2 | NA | TGTGCCAGCAAAACCGACACCACCGCAACTAATGAAAAACTGTTTTTT | CASKTDTTATNEKLFF
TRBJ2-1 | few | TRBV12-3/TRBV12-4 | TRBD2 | TGTGCCAGCAGTTCCCCCGATACGAGCGGGAGGGGTCACAATGAGCAGTTCTTC | CASSSPDTSGRGHNEQFF
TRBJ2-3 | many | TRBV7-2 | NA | TGTGCCAGCAGGCCCGGGACAAGGACAGATACGCAGTATTTT | CASRPGTRTDTQYF
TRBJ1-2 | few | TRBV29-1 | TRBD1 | TGCAGCGTCAGGACAGGGGTGTCTGGCTACACCTTC | CSVRTGVSGYTF
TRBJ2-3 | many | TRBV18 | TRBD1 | TGTGCCAGCTCACCAGGACAGGGGAACACAGATACGCAGTATTTT | CASSPGQGNTDTQYF
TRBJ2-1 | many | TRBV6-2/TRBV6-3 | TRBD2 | TGTGCCAGCAGCCCGACTAGCGGGAGGGCCCAACGCTACAATGAGCAGTTCTTC | CASSPTSGRAQRYNEQFF
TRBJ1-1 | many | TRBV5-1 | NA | TGCGCCAGCAGCTTGGGGTCCCACACTGAAGCTTTCTTT | CASSLGSHTEAFF
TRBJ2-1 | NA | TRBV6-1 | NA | TGTGCCAGCACCCGAGGGGCAGGGGGGCATAATGAGCAGTTCTTC | CASTRGAGGHNEQFF
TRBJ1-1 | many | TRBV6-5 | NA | TGTGCCAGCAGTTACTCGCCCGGTAACACTGAAGCTTTCTTT | CASSYSPGNTEAFF
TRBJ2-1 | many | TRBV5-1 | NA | TGCGCCAGCAGCCCGTTCGGCCAGGCCTTCAATGAGCAGTTCTTC | CASSPFGQAFNEQFF
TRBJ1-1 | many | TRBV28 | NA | TGTGCCAGCAGTTTATTTCAGGAAGGGAACACTGAAGCTTTCTTT | CASSLFQEGNTEAFF
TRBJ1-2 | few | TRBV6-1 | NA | TGTGCCAGCAGTGAATTAGGGACCTCATCCGGCTACACCTTC | CASSELGTSSGYTF
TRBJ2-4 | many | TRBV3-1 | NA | TGTGCCAGCAGCCCCGGGACTGGGTGGAACATTCAGTACTTC | CASSPGTGWNIQYF
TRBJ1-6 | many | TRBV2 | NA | TGTGCCAGCGAACCGGCTTCCTATAATTCACCCCTCCACTTT | CASEPASYNSPLHF
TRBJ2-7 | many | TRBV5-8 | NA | TGTGCCAGCAGCTTCTACGAGCAGTACTTC | CASSFYEQYF
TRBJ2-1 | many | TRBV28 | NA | TGTGCCAGCAGTTCGCCCGCAGGGGGGGATGAGCAGTTCTTC | CASSSPAGGDEQFF
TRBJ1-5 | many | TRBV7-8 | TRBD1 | TGTGCCAGCAGCTTGAGTACAGGGGTTCAGCCCCAGCATTTT | CASSLSTGVQPQHF
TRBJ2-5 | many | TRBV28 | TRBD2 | TGTGCCAGCAGTTTAATGAGCGGGATTATGGGAGAGACCCAGTACTTC | CASSLMSGIMGETQYF